These 25 T cell receptor beta chains were all obtained from the same sample, sequenced in a study of blood T cells in healthy people across ages. It was with a sample-barcoded 5' primer and a J-beta primer mix that a second PCR of roughly 7 to 11 cycles was run. TCRdb called the 5' RACE reads again in MiXCR, with one record for every CDR3 protein. Here the sample spans more than 1.4 million distinct CDR3 sequences, roughly 40% being singletons. Sequencing was performed on blood. These receptors originate from a woman in her late teens or twenties in good health.

This clonotype was observed a few times. The J gene is TRBJ1-2, the V gene TRBV5-6; maybe TRBD1 (5 bases). Germline CDR1 is SGHDT and CDR2 is YYEEEE. CDR3 length: 12 residues. With 3 bases removed from V and 5 bases from J, the gap between germline ends came to 8 bases. The CDR3 DNA is TGTGCCAGCAGCTCACAGGAATATGGCTACACCTTC. Protein sequence: CASSSQEYGYTF. Full variable domain (missing parts from reference TRBV5-6 and TRBJ1-2): DAGVTQSPTHLIKTRGQQVTLRCSPKSGHDTVSWYQQALGQGPQFIFQYYEEEERQRGNFPDRFSGHQFPNYSSELNVNALLLGDSALYLCASSSQEYGYTFGSGTRLTVV.

This clonotype was found a few times. DNA for the CDR3: TGCGCCAGCAGCACCGGACAGGGATGGTACGGGTACGAGCAGTACTTC. Its protein product is CASSTGQGWYGYEQYF. The rearrangement uses TRBV5-1 and TRBJ2-7; 8 nucleotides agree with TRBD1. The V and J ends lost 4 bases and 4 bases, in that order; junction bases with no gene match: 13. CDR1 SGHRS and CDR2 YFSETQ come from the germline V gene. The CDR3 length is 16 residues.

In this sample, this clonotype turned up many times. V usage is TRBV6-1 and J usage is TRBJ2-3; 14 bases are a match to TRBD2. The CDR3 length is 15 residues. V lost 6 bases, J lost 5 bases, and 4 bases stayed unmatched. The germline V gene encodes CDR1 MNHNS and CDR2 SASEGT. CDR3 in DNA: TGTGCCAGCAGCTCCGGGACTAGCGGGGGAGATACGCAGTATTTT. This sequence encodes CASSSGTSGGDTQYF.

The J gene is TRBJ2-3, the V gene TRBV27; D possibly corresponds to TRBD2 (5 bases). This CDR3 comprises 15 residues. Trimming cost V 2 bases and J 2 bases, with 11 bases left between them. Germline V CDR1 and CDR2: MNHEY, SMNVEV (reference sequence). CDR3 in amino acids: CASSLKTRNTDTQYF. In DNA, the CDR3 is TGTGCCAGCAGTTTAAAAACTAGGAACACAGATACGCAGTATTTT.

The sample holds a few counts of this clonotype. J is TRBJ2-5 and V is TRBV14; 8 positions match TRBD2. Germline CDR1 reads SGHDN; CDR2 reads FVKESK. Germline trimming cut 2 bases from V and 5 bases from J; bases unmatched to any gene: 13. The CDR3 length is 17 residues. The CDR3 reads CASSQLGKRERAETQYF. The CDR3 DNA reads TGTGCCAGCAGCCAATTAGGGAAGCGGGAGAGGGCGGAGACCCAGTACTTC.

This clonotype was observed a handful of times. V and J are TRBV12-3 or TRBV12-4 and TRBJ2-5; D assignment may be TRBD1 or TRBD2 (5 bases each). V was pared by 3 bases and J by 4 bases, with 15 bases between. The CDR3 covers 15 residues. CDR3 amino acids: CASSFRDLSGETQYF. CDR3 nucleotide sequence: TGTGCCAGCAGTTTCAGGGACCTAAGCGGAGAGACCCAGTACTTC.

The V call is TRBV7-2, the J call TRBJ1-2, with D possibly being TRBD1 (6 bases). Germline CDR1 reads SGHTA; CDR2 reads FQGNSA. V lost 0 bases to trimming and J lost 6 bases, with 11 bases between them. The CDR3 totals 14 residues. CDR3 DNA sequence: TGTGCCAGCAGCTTAGCGCAGGGGCGCGATGGCTACACCTTC. Protein: CASSLAQGRDGYTF.

This sequence joins TRBV27 and TRBJ2-7; 8 bases fit TRBD1. This CDR3 has 16 residues. V lost 5 bases, J lost 6 bases, and 15 bases stayed unmatched. Germline V gene lookup returns CDR1 MNHEY and CDR2 SMNVEV (reference sequence). DNA for the CDR3: TGTGCCAGCAGTACCTGGAGGGACAGGCCTGTATGCGAGCAGTACTTC. It yields the protein CASSTWRDRPVCEQYF.

There are many counts of this clonotype. The chain has TRBV12-3 or TRBV12-4 and TRBJ2-1, with D possibly being TRBD1 or TRBD2 (5 bases each). Deletions cut 0 bases from V and 1 base from J, with 7 bases between. This CDR3 comprises 15 residues. CDR3 coding DNA: TGTGCCAGCAGTTTAGCGGGACGTTCCTACAATGAGCAGTTCTTC. It translates to CASSLAGRSYNEQFF.

The chain uses TRBV4-1 and TRBJ1-5; perhaps TRBD1 as D (6 bases). CDR1 MGHRA and CDR2 YSYEKL come from the germline V gene. This CDR3 contains 16 residues. V was clipped by 0 bases and J by 3 bases, with 12 bases between them. CDR3 in amino acids: CASSQEGRGINQPQHF. In DNA, the CDR3 is TGCGCCAGCAGCCAAGAAGGCAGGGGTATCAATCAGCCCCAGCATTTT.

Points on this clonotype: Mismatch with germline at one junction end may stem from a read error. The chain carries TRBV3-1 and TRBJ2-3; TRBD2 matches at 7 bases. The length of the CDR3 is 14 residues. From germline, CDR1 is LGHDT and CDR2 YNNKEL (reference sequence). The CDR3 DNA reads TGTGCCAGCAGCCAAGGGGGGGGTGCAGATACGAAGTATTTT. Its translation: CASSQGGGADTKYF.

In regard to this clonotype: The junction shows a germline mismatch at one end, possibly a read error. The CDR3 here is CASSFWTSYGQYF. Here the CDR3 DNA reads TGCGCCAGCAGCTTTTGGACTAGCTACGGGCAGTACTTC. This sequence joins TRBV5-1 and TRBJ2-7; TRBD2 agrees at 8 bases. Germline CDR1 is SGHRS and CDR2 is YFSETQ. The CDR3 extends over 13 amino acids.

This clonotype was seen a few times. The chain links TRBV2 to TRBJ2-1; TRBD2 matches 8 bases. J was trimmed by 8 bases and V by 7 bases; bases with no gene match: 13. Per the germline V gene, CDR1 is SNHLY and CDR2 is FYNNEI. The CDR3 loop spans 15 amino acids. The chain's CDR3 is CASTRRGTSLDEQFF. The CDR3 region has the DNA TGTGCCAGCACCCGAAGGGGGACTAGTCTCGATGAGCAGTTCTTC. Full variable domain (remainder filled in from reference TRBV2 and TRBJ2-1): EPEVTQTPSHQVTQMGQEVILRCVPISNHLYFYWYRQILGQKVEFLVSFYNNEISEKSEIFDDQFSVERPDGSNFTLKIRSTKLEDSAMYFCASTRRGTSLDEQFFGPGTRLTVL.

On this clonotype: A read error may account for a junction end that differs from germline. The chain has TRBV6-1 and TRBJ1-1, with unresolved D. This CDR3 region has 16 residues. Germline V gives CDR1 MNHNS, CDR2 SASEGT. Here the CDR3 DNA reads TGTGCCAGCAAAACTCGGGCCGCGAGTGGAAACACTGAAGCTTTCTTC. The encoded protein is CASKTRAASGNTEAFF.

This clonotype was observed many times. This rearrangement joins TRBV7-9 to TRBJ2-5, with D unclear. This CDR3 has 14 residues. With 3 bases removed from V and 1 base from J, the gap between germline ends came to 9 bases. CDR1 SEHNR and CDR2 FQNEAQ come from the germline V gene (reference sequence). The CDR3 coding sequence is TGTGCCAGCAGCTTCCCGAGTGGCCAAGAGACCCAGTACTTC. Protein product: CASSFPSGQETQYF.

This clonotype was found a few times. The J gene is TRBJ1-5, the V gene TRBV27; no firm D call. CDR3 length: 11 residues. V lost 11 bases to trimming and J lost 10 bases, with 15 bases between them. Germline values: CDR1 MNHEY, CDR2 SMNVEV (reference sequence). The CDR3 DNA reads TGTGCCGGGTACGCCGCGATTCCCCAGCATTTT. It yields the protein CAGYAAIPQHF.

V and J are TRBV20-1 and TRBJ1-2; possible D gene TRBD1, 6 bases. The CDR3 covers 13 residues. Germline V gives CDR1 DFQATT, CDR2 SNEGSKA (reference sequence). Trimming took off 5 bases at V and 8 bases at J, with 18 bases between the two ends. The CDR3, as DNA: TGCAGTGCTCCCCCGGGGGGCGCCGGGGGCTACACCTTC. It specifies CSAPPGGAGGYTF.

The V gene is TRBV12-3 or TRBV12-4, the J gene TRBJ2-7; 7 nucleotides align to TRBD2. CDR3 length: 21 amino acids. The trim removed 5 bases at V and 0 bases at J, leaving 25 bases unmatched. The CDR3 DNA reads TGTGCCAGCAGTCCCCGGGGGGTTTGGAGTAGCGGGTGGTCTGGCTCCTACGAGCAGTACTTC. Its protein is CASSPRGVWSSGWSGSYEQYF.

The chain uses TRBV4-1 and TRBJ1-2; 8 bases are a match to TRBD1. Germline V gives CDR1 MGHRA, CDR2 YSYEKL. This CDR3 comprises 17 residues. V was pared by 1 base and J by 4 bases, with 11 bases of the junction left unmatched. The CDR3 DNA reads as TGCGCCAGCAGCCAAGTGGGGACAGGTTCGACCCTCTATGGCTACACCTTC. Protein: CASSQVGTGSTLYGYTF.

With regard to this clonotype: Sequence at one end of the junction differs from germline and may be a read error. The chain carries TRBV6-1 and TRBJ2-5, with 7 positions matching TRBD1. The DNA end favors TRBJ2-7, so the J call may be wrong. The CDR3 is made up of 15 amino acids. Germline V gives CDR1 MNHNS, CDR2 SASEGT. In DNA form, the CDR3 reads TGTGCCAGAAGTGAAGAAGGGACAGAGAGCTACGAGCAGTACTTC. Its translation is CARSEEGTESYEQYF.

The chain employs TRBV7-9 and TRBJ1-1; a weak D match, TRBD1 (5 bases). CDR1 and CDR2 from the germline V gene are SEHNR and FQNEAQ (reference sequence). The CDR3 totals 15 residues. Trimming cost V 2 bases and J 3 bases, with 13 bases left between them. CDR3 amino acids: CASSLSDTYHTEAFF. In DNA form, the CDR3 reads TGTGCCAGCAGCTTATCGGACACCTATCACACTGAAGCTTTCTTT.

This chain joins TRBV6-1 and TRBJ1-6; D uncertain. This CDR3 comprises 18 residues. Germline lookup yields CDR1 MNHNS and CDR2 SASEGT. V lost 5 bases to trimming and J lost 0 bases, with 17 bases between them. CDR3 sequence reads: CASSPMRRRSSYNSPLHF. CDR3 bases: TGTGCCAGCAGTCCGATGCGGAGAAGGAGCTCCTATAATTCACCCCTCCACTTT.

This clonotype was found many times. This chain connects TRBV4-1 to TRBJ2-7; no clear D. CDR1 and CDR2 (germline): MGHRA, YSYEKL. V dropped 4 bases and J dropped 1 base, with 8 bases sitting between them. The length of the CDR3 is 13 residues. The CDR3 sequence: CASSPTESYEQYF. CDR3 nucleotide sequence: TGCGCCAGCAGCCCCACAGAATCCTACGAGCAGTACTTC.

The chain couples TRBV24-1 to TRBJ2-3, with TRBD2 matching over 8 bases. With V trimmed by 3 bases and J by 6 bases, 7 bases remained unmatched. CDR1 is KGHDR, CDR2 SFDVKD, per germline. The length of the CDR3 is 15 residues. This CDR3 is CATSDAAGGEDTQYF. The CDR3 DNA follows: TGTGCCACCAGTGATGCCGCGGGAGGTGAGGATACGCAGTATTTT.

The chain has TRBV20-1 and TRBJ1-4, with D unclear. Germline CDR1 and CDR2: DFQATT and SNEGSKA (reference sequence). The germline V and J ends were trimmed by 4 bases and 4 bases, with 7 bases remaining between them. CDR3 length: 12 residues. As DNA, the CDR3 is TGCAGTGCTACCTTCCTTAATGAAAAACTGTTTTTT. Its protein product is CSATFLNEKLFF.